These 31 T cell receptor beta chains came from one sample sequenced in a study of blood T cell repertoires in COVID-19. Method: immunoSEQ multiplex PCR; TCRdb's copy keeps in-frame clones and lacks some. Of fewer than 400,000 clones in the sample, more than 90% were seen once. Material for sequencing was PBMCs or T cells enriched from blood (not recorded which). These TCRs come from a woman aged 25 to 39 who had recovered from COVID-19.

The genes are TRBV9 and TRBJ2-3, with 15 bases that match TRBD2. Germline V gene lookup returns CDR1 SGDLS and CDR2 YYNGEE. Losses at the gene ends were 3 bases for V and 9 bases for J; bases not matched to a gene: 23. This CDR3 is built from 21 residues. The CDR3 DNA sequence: TGTGCCAGCAGCGATGGGACCCCTGGACTAGCGGGAGGGCCAGGTTTCAACACGCAGTATTTT. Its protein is CASSDGTPGLAGGPGFNTQYF.

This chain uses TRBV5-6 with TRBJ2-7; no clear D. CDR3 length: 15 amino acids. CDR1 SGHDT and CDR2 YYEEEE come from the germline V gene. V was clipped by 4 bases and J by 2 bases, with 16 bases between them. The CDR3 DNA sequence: TGTGCCAGCAGCCCCCCGGGTTCTCCGACCTACGAGCAGTACTTC. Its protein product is CASSPPGSPTYEQYF.

The CDR3 reads CASSLERTGVSEAFF. In DNA form, the CDR3 reads TGTGCCAGCAGCTTAGAGAGGACAGGGGTCTCTGAAGCTTTCTTT. This rearrangement joins TRBV11-2 to TRBJ1-1, with 9 bases aligning to TRBD1. Germline assignment: CDR1 SGHAT and CDR2 FQNNGV. The CDR3 runs 15 residues. The junction had 5 bases not matched to a gene; V was cut back by 0 bases and J by 6 bases.

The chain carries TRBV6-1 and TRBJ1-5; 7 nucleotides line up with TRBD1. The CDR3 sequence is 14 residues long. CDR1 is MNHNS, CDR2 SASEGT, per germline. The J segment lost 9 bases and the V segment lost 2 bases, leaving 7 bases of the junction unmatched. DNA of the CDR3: TGTGCCAGCAGTGAAATATACCCAGGGGGGCCCCAGCATTTT. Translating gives CASSEIYPGGPQHF.

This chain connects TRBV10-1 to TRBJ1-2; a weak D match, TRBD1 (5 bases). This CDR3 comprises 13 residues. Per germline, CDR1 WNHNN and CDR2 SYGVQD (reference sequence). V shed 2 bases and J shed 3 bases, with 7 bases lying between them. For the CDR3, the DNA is TGCGCCAGCAGTGAGCGGGGGTACTATGGCTACACCTTC. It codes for CASSERGYYGYTF.

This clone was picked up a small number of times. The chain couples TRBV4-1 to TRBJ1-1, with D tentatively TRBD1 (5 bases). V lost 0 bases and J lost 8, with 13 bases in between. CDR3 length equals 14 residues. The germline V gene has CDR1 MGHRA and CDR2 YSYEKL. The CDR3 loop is CASSQDPQRGEAFF. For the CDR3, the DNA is TGCGCCAGCAGCCAAGATCCACAGCGGGGGGAAGCTTTCTTT.

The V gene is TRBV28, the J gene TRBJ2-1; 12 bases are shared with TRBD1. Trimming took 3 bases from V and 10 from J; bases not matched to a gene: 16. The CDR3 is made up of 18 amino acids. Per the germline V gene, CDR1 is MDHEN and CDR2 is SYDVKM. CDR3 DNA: TGTGCCAGCAGTTTCCGGGACAGGGGGCAGCGGGAGACTAGAGAGCAGTTCTTC. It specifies CASSFRDRGQRETREQFF.

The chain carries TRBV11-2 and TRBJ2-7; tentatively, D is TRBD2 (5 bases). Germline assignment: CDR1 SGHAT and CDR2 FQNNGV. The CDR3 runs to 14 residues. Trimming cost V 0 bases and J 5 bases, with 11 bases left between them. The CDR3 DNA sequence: TGTGCCAGCAGCTTAGAGCCGAGGGCTAACGAGCAGTACTTC. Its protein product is CASSLEPRANEQYF.

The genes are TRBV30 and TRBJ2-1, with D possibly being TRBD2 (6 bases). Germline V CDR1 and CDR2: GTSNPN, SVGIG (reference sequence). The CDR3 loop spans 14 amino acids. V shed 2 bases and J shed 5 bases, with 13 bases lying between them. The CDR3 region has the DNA TGTGCCTGGAGTCCTGTGGAGGGAGACAATGAGCAGTTCTTC. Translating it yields CAWSPVEGDNEQFF. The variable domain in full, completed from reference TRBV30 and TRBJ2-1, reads SQTIHQWPATLVQPVGSPLSLECTVEGTSNPNLYWYRQAAGRGLQLLFYSVGIGQISSEVPQNLSASRPQDRQFILSSKKLLLSDSGFYLCAWSPVEGDNEQFFGPGTRLTVL.

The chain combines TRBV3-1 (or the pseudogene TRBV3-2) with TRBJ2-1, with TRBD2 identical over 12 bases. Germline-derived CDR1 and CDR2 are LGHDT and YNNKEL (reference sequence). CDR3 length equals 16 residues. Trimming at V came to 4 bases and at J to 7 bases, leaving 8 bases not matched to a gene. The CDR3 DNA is TGTGCCAGCAGCCTACCTGCTAGCGGGGGGGATAATGAGCAGTTCTTC. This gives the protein CASSLPASGGDNEQFF.

Written as DNA, the CDR3 is TGCAGCGTTGTTTTGGCCACCGGGGAGCTGTTTTTT. Residues: CSVVLATGELFF. The chain carries TRBV29-1 and TRBJ2-2; D gene uncertain. CDR3 length: 12 residues. CDR1 and CDR2 from the germline V gene are SQVTM and ANQGSEA. Trimming stripped 4 bases from V and 4 bases from J, with 7 bases between.

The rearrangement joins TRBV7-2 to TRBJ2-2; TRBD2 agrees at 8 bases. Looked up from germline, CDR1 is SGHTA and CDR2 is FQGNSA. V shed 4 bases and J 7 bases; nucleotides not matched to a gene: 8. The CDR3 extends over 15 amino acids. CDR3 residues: CASSSTGGAGGELFF. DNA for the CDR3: TGTGCCAGCAGCTCCACCGGGGGGGCCGGCGGGGAGCTGTTTTTT.

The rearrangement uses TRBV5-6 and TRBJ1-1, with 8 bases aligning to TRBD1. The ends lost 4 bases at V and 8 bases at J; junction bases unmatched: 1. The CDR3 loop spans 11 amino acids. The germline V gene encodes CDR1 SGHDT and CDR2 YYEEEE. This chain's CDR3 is CASSRQGEAFF. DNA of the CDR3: TGTGCCAGCAGCAGACAGGGGGAAGCTTTCTTT.

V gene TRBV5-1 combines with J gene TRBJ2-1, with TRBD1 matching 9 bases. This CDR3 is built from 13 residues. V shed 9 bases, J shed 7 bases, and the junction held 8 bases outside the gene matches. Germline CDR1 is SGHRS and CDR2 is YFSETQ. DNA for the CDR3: TGCGCCATACGAGCGGGACAGGGTAATGAGCAGTTCTTC. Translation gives CAIRAGQGNEQFF.

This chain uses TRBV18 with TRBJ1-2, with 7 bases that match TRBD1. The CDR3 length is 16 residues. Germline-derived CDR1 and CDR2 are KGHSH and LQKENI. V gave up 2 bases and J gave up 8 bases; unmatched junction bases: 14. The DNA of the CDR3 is TGTGCCAGCTCACCAGCACAGGGGCAACCTATGGAGGGCTACACCTTC. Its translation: CASSPAQGQPMEGYTF.

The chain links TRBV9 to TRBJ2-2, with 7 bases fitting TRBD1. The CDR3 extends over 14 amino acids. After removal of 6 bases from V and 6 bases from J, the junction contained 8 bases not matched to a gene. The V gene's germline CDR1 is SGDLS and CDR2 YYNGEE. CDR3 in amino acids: CASTVRGQSGELFF. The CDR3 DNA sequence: TGTGCCAGCACCGTTAGGGGACAGTCCGGGGAGCTGTTTTTT. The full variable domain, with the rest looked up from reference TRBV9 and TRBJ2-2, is DSGVTQTPKHLITATGQRVTLRCSPRSGDLSVYWYQQSLDQGLQFLIQYYNGEERAKGNILERFSAQQFPDLHSELNLSSLELGDSALYFCASTVRGQSGELFFGEGSRLTVL.

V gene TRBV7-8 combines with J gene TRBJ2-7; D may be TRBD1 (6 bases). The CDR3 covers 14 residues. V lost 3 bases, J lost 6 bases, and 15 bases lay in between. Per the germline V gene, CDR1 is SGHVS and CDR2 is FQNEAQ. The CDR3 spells CASSFSGVAREQYF. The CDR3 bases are TGTGCCAGCAGCTTTTCAGGGGTGGCCCGCGAGCAGTACTTC.

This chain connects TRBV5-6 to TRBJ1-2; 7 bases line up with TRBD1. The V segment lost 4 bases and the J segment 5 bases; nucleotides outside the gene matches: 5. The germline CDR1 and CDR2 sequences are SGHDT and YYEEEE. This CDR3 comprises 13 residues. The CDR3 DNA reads TGTGCCAGCAGCCCGACAGGGAGGTATGGCTACACCTTC. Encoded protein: CASSPTGRYGYTF. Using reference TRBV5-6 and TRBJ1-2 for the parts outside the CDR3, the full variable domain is DAGVTQSPTHLIKTRGQQVTLRCSPKSGHDTVSWYQQALGQGPQFIFQYYEEEERQRGNFPDRFSGHQFPNYSSELNVNALLLGDSALYLCASSPTGRYGYTFGSGTRLTVV.

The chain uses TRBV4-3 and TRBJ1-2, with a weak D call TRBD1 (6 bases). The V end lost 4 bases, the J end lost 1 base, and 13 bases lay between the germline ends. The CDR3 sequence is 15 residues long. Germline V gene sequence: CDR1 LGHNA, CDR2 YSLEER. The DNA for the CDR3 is TGCGCCAGCAGCCTATTAACGGACAGTAACTATGGCTACACCTTC. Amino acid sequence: CASSLLTDSNYGYTF.

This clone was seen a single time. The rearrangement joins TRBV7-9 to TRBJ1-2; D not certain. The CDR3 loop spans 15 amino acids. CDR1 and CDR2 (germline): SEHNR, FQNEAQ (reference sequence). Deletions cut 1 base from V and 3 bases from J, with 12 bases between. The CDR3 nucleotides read TGTGCCAGCAGCTTAGAGGCAGGATCCGACTATGGCTACACCTTC. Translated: CASSLEAGSDYGYTF.

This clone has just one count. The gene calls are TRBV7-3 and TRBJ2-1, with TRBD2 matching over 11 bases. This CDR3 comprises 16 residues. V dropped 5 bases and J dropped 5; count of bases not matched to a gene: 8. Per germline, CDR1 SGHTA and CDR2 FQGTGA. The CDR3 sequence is CASSIPGTSGHNEQFF. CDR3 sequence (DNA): TGTGCCAGCAGCATACCAGGGACTAGCGGACACAATGAGCAGTTCTTC.

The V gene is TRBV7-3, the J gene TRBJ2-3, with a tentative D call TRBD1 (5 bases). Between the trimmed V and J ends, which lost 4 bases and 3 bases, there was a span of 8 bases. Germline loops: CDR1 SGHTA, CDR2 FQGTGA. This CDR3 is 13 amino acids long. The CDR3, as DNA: TGTGCCAGCAGCTCAGGGCCTACAGATACGCAGTATTTT. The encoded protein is CASSSGPTDTQYF.

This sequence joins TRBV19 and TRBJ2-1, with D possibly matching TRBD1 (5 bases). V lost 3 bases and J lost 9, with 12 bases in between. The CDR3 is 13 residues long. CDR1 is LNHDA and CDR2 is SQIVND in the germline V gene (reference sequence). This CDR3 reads CASSIWGTREQFF. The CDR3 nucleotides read TGTGCCAGTAGTATTTGGGGCACCCGTGAGCAGTTCTTC.

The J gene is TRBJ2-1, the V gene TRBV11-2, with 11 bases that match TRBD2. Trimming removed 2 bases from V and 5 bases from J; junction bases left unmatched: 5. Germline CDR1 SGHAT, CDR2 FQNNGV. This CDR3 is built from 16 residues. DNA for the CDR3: TGTGCCAGCAGCTTAATCCTAGCGGGAGGCCACAATGAGCAGTTCTTC. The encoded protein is CASSLILAGGHNEQFF.

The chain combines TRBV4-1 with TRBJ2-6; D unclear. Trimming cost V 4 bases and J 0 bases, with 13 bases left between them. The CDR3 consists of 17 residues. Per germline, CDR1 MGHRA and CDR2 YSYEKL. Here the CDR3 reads CASSRALEVSGANVLTF. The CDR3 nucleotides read TGCGCCAGCAGCCGAGCCCTAGAGGTCTCTGGGGCCAACGTCCTGACTTTC.

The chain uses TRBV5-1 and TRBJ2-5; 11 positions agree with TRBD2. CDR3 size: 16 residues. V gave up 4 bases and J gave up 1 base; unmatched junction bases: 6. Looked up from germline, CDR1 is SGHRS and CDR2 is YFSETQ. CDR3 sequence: CASSQGLAETQETQYF. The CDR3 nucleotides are TGCGCCAGCAGCCAGGGACTAGCGGAGACCCAAGAGACCCAGTACTTC.

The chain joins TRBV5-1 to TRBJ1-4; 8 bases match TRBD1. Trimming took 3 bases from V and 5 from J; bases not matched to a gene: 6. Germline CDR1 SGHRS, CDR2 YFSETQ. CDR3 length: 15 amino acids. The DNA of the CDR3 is TGCGCCAGCAGCTCGACAGGGGAGGGGAATGAAAAACTGTTTTTT. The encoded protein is CASSSTGEGNEKLFF.

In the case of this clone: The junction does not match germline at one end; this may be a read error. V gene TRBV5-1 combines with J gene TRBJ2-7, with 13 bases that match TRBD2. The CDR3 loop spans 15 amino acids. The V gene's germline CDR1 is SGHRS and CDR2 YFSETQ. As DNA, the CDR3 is TGCGCCAGCAGCTTGGCCCCCGGGACTAGCGGGATAGGCCCCTTC. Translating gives CASSLAPGTSGIGPF. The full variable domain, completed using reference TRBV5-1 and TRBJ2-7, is KAGVTQTPRYLIKTRGQQVTLSCSPISGHRSVSWYQQTPGQGLQFLFEYFSETQRNKGNFPGRFSGRQFSNSRSEMNVSTLELGDSALYLCASSLAPGTSGIGPFGPGTRLTVT.

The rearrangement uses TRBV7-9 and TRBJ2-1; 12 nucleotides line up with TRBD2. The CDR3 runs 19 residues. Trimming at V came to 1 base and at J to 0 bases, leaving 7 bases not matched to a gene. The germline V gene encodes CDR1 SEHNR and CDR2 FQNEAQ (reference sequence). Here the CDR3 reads CASSLEGLAGRGSYNEQFF. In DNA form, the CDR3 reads TGTGCCAGCAGCTTAGAGGGACTAGCGGGTAGGGGCTCCTACAATGAGCAGTTCTTC.

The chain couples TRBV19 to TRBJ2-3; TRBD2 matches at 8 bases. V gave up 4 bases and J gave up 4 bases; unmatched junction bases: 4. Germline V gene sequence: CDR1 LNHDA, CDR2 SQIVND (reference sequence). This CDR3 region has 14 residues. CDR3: CASSKGLAADTQYF. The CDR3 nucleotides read TGTGCCAGTAGTAAAGGACTAGCTGCAGATACGCAGTATTTT.

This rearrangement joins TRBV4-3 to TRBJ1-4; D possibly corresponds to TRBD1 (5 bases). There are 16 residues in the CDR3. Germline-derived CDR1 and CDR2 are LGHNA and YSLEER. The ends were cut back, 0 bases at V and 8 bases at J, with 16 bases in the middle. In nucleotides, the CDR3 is TGCGCCAGCAGCCAAGACTTCCGGGGGATTAGGGAAAAACTGTTTTTT. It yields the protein CASSQDFRGIREKLFF.